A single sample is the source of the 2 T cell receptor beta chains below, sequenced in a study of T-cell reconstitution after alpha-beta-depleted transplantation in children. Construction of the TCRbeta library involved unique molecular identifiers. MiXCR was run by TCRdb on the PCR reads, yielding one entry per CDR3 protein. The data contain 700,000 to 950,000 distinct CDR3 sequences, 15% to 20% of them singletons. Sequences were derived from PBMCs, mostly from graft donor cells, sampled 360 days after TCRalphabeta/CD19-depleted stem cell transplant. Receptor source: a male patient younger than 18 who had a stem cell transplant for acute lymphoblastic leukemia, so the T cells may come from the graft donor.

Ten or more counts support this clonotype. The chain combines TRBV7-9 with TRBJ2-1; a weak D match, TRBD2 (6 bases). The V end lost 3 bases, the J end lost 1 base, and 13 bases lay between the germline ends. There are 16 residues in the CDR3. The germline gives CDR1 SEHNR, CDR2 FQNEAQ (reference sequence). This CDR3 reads CASSLVGGVSYNEQFF. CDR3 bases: TGTGCCAGCAGCTTGGTCGGGGGAGTTTCCTACAATGAGCAGTTCTTC.

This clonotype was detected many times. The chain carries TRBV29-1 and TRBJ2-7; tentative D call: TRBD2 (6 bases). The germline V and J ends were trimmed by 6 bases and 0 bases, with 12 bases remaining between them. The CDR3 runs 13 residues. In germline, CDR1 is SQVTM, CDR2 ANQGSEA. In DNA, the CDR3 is TGCAGCGTGAGGGGACTCGTCTCCTACGAGCAGTACTTC. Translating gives CSVRGLVSYEQYF.